This T cell receptor (beta chain) was identified during a study of cytomegalovirus exposure and HLA in healthy donors. Points from the study as a whole: Prior analysis indicated that the majority of TCR beta V segments exhibited productivity approximately 87% or approximately 30% of the time. Trimming of TCR beta V- and J-genes showed a link, identified in a later analysis, to a missense DCLRE1C variant. It has been reported that TCR beta sequences accurately predicted the HLA-A and HLA-B alleles of most subjects. The investigators catalogued some 160 TCR beta chains as cytomegalovirus-associated.

This clone appeared a few times. Antigen unknown. From germline, CDR1 is SGHDT and CDR2 YYEEEE. The V and J ends lost 9 bases and 6 bases, in that order; junction bases with no gene match: 17. This CDR3 has 16 residues. PCR was performed using 60 Vbeta and 13 Jbeta primers. Using immunoSEQ multiplex PCR, the repertoire was profiled, and TCRdb retains in-frame clones only, with some absent. Here the sample spans more than 100,000 clones, roughly 14% being singletons. The chain is built from TRBV5-6 and TRBJ1-4, with 7 bases fitting TRBD1. Sequenced material: PBMCs. This TCR came from a young woman in good health and CMV-seronegative. The CDR3 protein is CANLTGPPERYEKLFF. Written as DNA, the CDR3 is TGTGCCAACCTGACAGGGCCGCCCGAGCGCTATGAAAAACTGTTTTTT.